The 23 T cell receptor beta chains given below trace back to one sample, sequenced in a study of cytomegalovirus exposure and HLA in healthy donors (dated by TCRdb to about 2017). The library was prepared using the immunoSEQ multiplex PCR assay. The multiplex PCR relied on a mix of 60 forward primers for TCR Vbeta segments and 13 reverse primers for TCR Jbeta segments. Imported from immuneACCESS, the table was reduced by TCRdb to in-frame sequences with V and J called. These copies leave out some clones; in studies compared against another copy, an unresolved V gene accounts for under half, and the cause of the remainder is not known. This sample holds about 160,000 clones; roughly 87% were observed only once. The ten largest clones represent about 1.6% of the sample. The sequenced sample was PBMCs. The receptors originated from a girl under 18 in good health and CMV-seropositive.

The rearrangement links TRBV11-2 to TRBJ2-7; D remains ambiguous. The CDR3 totals 13 residues. V lost 0 bases, J lost 4 bases, and 7 bases lay in between. Germline CDR1 reads SGHAT; CDR2 reads FQNNGV. The CDR3 sequence is CASSLDAWYEQYF. The CDR3 DNA follows: TGTGCCAGCAGCTTAGATGCGTGGTACGAGCAGTACTTC. Complete variable domain (other parts from reference TRBV11-2 and TRBJ2-7): EAGVAQSPRYKIIEKRQSVAFWCNPISGHATLYWYQQILGQGPKLLIQFQNNGVVDDSQLPKDRFSAERLKGVDSTLKIQPAKLEDSAVYLCASSLDAWYEQYFGPGTRLTVT.

The J gene is TRBJ1-4, the V gene TRBV27; 8 bases are shared with TRBD1. After removal of 5 bases from V and 8 bases from J, the junction contained 7 bases not matched to a gene. Germline values: CDR1 MNHEY, CDR2 SMNVEV (reference sequence). CDR3 size: 14 residues. This CDR3 reads CASSPWDRREKLFF. The CDR3 bases are TGTGCCAGCAGTCCCTGGGACAGGAGGGAAAAACTGTTTTTT.

The chain couples TRBV19 to TRBJ1-1; D is uncertain. Germline V gene lookup returns CDR1 LNHDA and CDR2 SQIVND (reference sequence). V shed 2 bases and J shed 3 bases, with 10 bases lying between them. The CDR3 runs to 14 residues. In DNA form, the CDR3 reads TGTGCCAGTAGTATACGATCACTTGACACTGAAGCTTTCTTT. Translating gives CASSIRSLDTEAFF.

This clone was seen more than once but under ten times. This chain connects TRBV25-1 to TRBJ1-1; TRBD1 might be the D (5 bases). CDR3 length: 12 residues. Germline V lookup: CDR1 MGHDK, CDR2 SYGVNS. V lost 4 bases, J lost 3 bases, and 6 bases lay in between. Here the CDR3 DNA reads TGTGCCAGCAGTGGACAGCACACTGAAGCTTTCTTT. Its protein product is CASSGQHTEAFF.

The chain is built from TRBV28 and TRBJ2-7; no clear D gene. Trimming pared 3 bases from V and 5 bases from J, leaving 8 bases between. Germline assignment: CDR1 MDHEN and CDR2 SYDVKM. The CDR3 length is 12 residues. The CDR3 bases are TGTGCCAGCAGTTTTCTTATAGACGAGCAGTACTTC. It translates to CASSFLIDEQYF.

The rearrangement joins TRBV29-1 to TRBJ1-5, with no clear D. Germline values: CDR1 SQVTM, CDR2 ANQGSEA. The germline V and J ends were trimmed by 5 bases and 3 bases, with 8 bases remaining between them. CDR3 length equals 12 residues. The CDR3: CSVSQDNQPQHF. The CDR3, as DNA: TGCAGCGTTTCTCAGGACAATCAGCCCCAGCATTTT.

The V call is TRBV10-3, the J call TRBJ1-3, with a tentative D call TRBD1 (6 bases). The V end lost 3 bases, the J end lost 3 bases, and 15 bases lay between the germline ends. Germline V gene sequence: CDR1 ENHRY, CDR2 SYGVKD. There are 16 residues in the CDR3. The CDR3 DNA sequence: TGTGCCATCAGTGAAATGGGGGCCAGGGGTGGAAACACCATATATTTT. It is translated as CAISEMGARGGNTIYF.

This chain uses TRBV28 with TRBJ1-3, with D tentatively TRBD1 (5 bases). The CDR3 has 16 residues. V lost 8 bases, J lost 0 bases, and 17 bases lay in between. Germline V gives CDR1 MDHEN, CDR2 SYDVKM. CDR3 in DNA: TGTGCCAGCTACCAAAGGGCGGGGGGCTCTGGAAACACCATATATTTT. Translating it yields CASYQRAGGSGNTIYF.

The chain has TRBV2 and TRBJ2-1; a weak D match, TRBD2 (6 bases). The V end was cut by 9 bases, the J end by 2 bases, with 14 bases between. Germline assignment: CDR1 SNHLY and CDR2 FYNNEI. This CDR3 is built from 14 residues. In DNA form, the CDR3 reads TGTGCCAGTGATAGCGGCCCGGCCTACAATGAGCAGTTCTTC. Translated: CASDSGPAYNEQFF.

The chain carries TRBV15 and TRBJ1-2; 7 nucleotides match TRBD1. Trimming at V came to 3 bases and at J to 4 bases, leaving 14 bases not matched to a gene. The germline gives CDR1 LNHNV, CDR2 YYDKDF (reference sequence). The length of the CDR3 is 17 residues. CDR3 nucleotide sequence: TGTGCCACCAGCAGCTCTGATGTTGGGGGACAGAGCTATGGCTACACCTTC. Its protein is CATSSSDVGGQSYGYTF.

V gene TRBV27 combines with J gene TRBJ2-7, with D tentatively TRBD2 (6 bases). CDR1 is MNHEY, CDR2 SMNVEV, per germline (reference sequence). The CDR3 is 14 amino acids. Trimming took 2 bases from V and 2 from J, leaving 10 bases between them. The DNA for the CDR3 is TGTGCCAGCAGTTTAGCTCCGGGGGCCTACGAGCAGTACTTC. This encodes CASSLAPGAYEQYF.

This rearrangement joins TRBV7-6 to TRBJ1-2, with 11 bases identical to TRBD1. Germline V CDR1 and CDR2: SGHVS, FNYEAQ. The CDR3 runs to 17 residues. V was pared by 5 bases and J by 3 bases, with 11 bases of the junction left unmatched. This chain's CDR3 is CASSPRTGGRKDYGYTF. CDR3 DNA sequence: TGTGCCAGCAGCCCCCGGACAGGGGGCCGGAAAGACTATGGCTACACCTTC.

The chain has TRBV27 and TRBJ2-7, with 10 bases identical to TRBD1. V was pared by 5 bases and J by 4 bases, with 5 bases of the junction left unmatched. The CDR3 sequence is 14 residues long. CDR1 and CDR2 from the germline V gene are MNHEY and SMNVEV (reference sequence). CDR3 region: CASSRTGGSYEQYF. CDR3 nucleotide sequence: TGTGCCAGCAGTAGGACAGGGGGATCTTACGAGCAGTACTTC.

The J gene is TRBJ1-1, the V gene TRBV2; a weak D match, TRBD1 (6 bases). Germline V lookup: CDR1 SNHLY, CDR2 FYNNEI. There are 17 residues in the CDR3. V was shortened by 2 bases and J by 3 bases, with 19 bases between the two germline ends. The CDR3 DNA sequence: TGTGCCAGCAGTGAATCTCGAGCAGGGGCGGGGGACACTGAAGCTTTCTTT. Translating gives CASSESRAGAGDTEAFF.

This chain uses TRBV19 with TRBJ1-2, with 9 bases lining up with TRBD1. The CDR3 sequence is 15 residues long. From germline, CDR1 is LNHDA and CDR2 SQIVND (reference sequence). V shed 6 bases, J shed 2 bases, and the junction held 7 bases outside the gene matches. The CDR3 bases are TGTGCCAGTAGGCCGGGACAGGGATCCAACTATGGCTACACCTTC. It encodes CASRPGQGSNYGYTF.

The count of this clone is one. The genes are TRBV7-8 and TRBJ2-7; 7 nucleotides match TRBD1. The V gene's germline CDR1 is SGHVS and CDR2 FQNEAQ. The CDR3 is made up of 19 amino acids. V lost 6 bases, J lost 4 bases, and 24 bases stayed unmatched. This chain's CDR3 is CASRDTPGTAKIGGYEQYF. DNA for the CDR3: TGTGCCAGCAGGGACACTCCCGGGACAGCCAAGATTGGCGGTTACGAGCAGTACTTC.

This chain links TRBV30 with TRBJ2-5; D might be TRBD1 (6 bases). The ends were cut back, 5 bases at V and 1 base at J, with 11 bases in the middle. The CDR3 consists of 13 residues. Germline loops: CDR1 GTSNPN, CDR2 SVGIG (reference sequence). The CDR3 spells CAWQQGPQETQYF. Written as DNA, the CDR3 is TGTGCCTGGCAACAGGGCCCCCAAGAGACCCAGTACTTC. The whole variable domain, filled in from reference TRBV30 and TRBJ2-5, reads SQTIHQWPATLVQPVGSPLSLECTVEGTSNPNLYWYRQAAGRGLQLLFYSVGIGQISSEVPQNLSASRPQDRQFILSSKKLLLSDSGFYLCAWQQGPQETQYFGPGTRLLVL.

V usage is TRBV7-3 and J usage is TRBJ2-2, with TRBD2 matching 13 bases. Germline V gives CDR1 SGHTA, CDR2 FQGTGA. CDR3 length: 17 amino acids. Germline trimming cut 2 bases from V and 6 bases from J; bases unmatched to any gene: 6. The CDR3 region has the DNA TGTGCCAGCAGCTTAGTGGGACTAGCGGGGCCTTCCGGGGAGCTGTTTTTT. It encodes CASSLVGLAGPSGELFF.

V is TRBV19 and J is TRBJ2-7; 10 bases line up with TRBD1. In germline, CDR1 is LNHDA, CDR2 SQIVND (reference sequence). Trimming cost V 5 bases and J 3 bases; bases outside gene matches: 7. This CDR3 comprises 15 residues. CDR3 region: CASSHPGTGVYEQYF. As DNA, the CDR3 is TGTGCCAGTAGTCACCCCGGGACAGGGGTCTACGAGCAGTACTTC.

The chain recombines TRBV5-4 with TRBJ1-2; possible D gene TRBD1, 6 bases. CDR1 and CDR2 from the germline V gene are SGHNT and YYREEE (reference sequence). The V end was cut by 1 base, the J end by 6 bases, with 13 bases between. The CDR3 runs 14 residues. The CDR3 bases are TGTGCCAGCAGCTTGACAGGCAGGGGCCATGGCTACACCTTC. Its translation: CASSLTGRGHGYTF.

This clone was counted between two and nine times. The V and J genes are TRBV5-6 and TRBJ1-4; no firm D call. CDR1 and CDR2 from the germline V gene are SGHDT and YYEEEE. Between the trimmed V and J ends, which lost 0 bases and 7 bases, there was a span of 10 bases. The CDR3 consists of 14 residues. The chain's CDR3 is CASSLGWRGEKLFF. The CDR3 bases are TGTGCCAGCAGCTTGGGGTGGCGAGGTGAAAAACTGTTTTTT.

The chain employs TRBV5-4 and TRBJ2-7; TRBD2 aligns across 8 bases. Germline V gives CDR1 SGHNT, CDR2 YYREEE (reference sequence). V gave up 1 base and J gave up 6 bases; unmatched junction bases: 6. The CDR3 runs to 14 residues. The CDR3: CASSLSGGATEQYF. DNA for the CDR3: TGTGCCAGCAGCTTGTCGGGGGGGGCGACCGAGCAGTACTTC.

The chain couples TRBV6-5 to TRBJ2-1, with 8 bases identical to TRBD1. With 8 bases clipped from V and 2 bases from J, the junction kept 8 bases outside the gene matches. CDR3 length: 15 residues. Germline V gene lookup returns CDR1 MNHEY and CDR2 SVGAGI. The CDR3, as DNA: TGTGCCAGCCGAGTGACAGGGGCGGCCTACAATGAGCAGTTCTTC. It translates to CASRVTGAAYNEQFF.